A single TCR beta chain is shown here with its context. This entry comes from a study of blood T cell repertoires in COVID-19. The CDR3 contains 13 residues. Trimming took 4 bases from V and 7 from J; bases not matched to a gene: 6. Per the germline V gene, CDR1 is LGHDT and CDR2 is YNNKEL (reference sequence). Repertoires were generated with immunoSEQ multiplex PCR, while TCRdb's copy carries only in-frame clones and drops some. The table shows 380,000 or so clones, with more than 70% occurring only once. The chain has TRBV3-1 (or the pseudogene TRBV3-2) and TRBJ2-7, with TRBD1 identical over 8 bases. Specimen: peripheral blood. This TCR was sampled from a man aged 35 to 55 with acute or convalescent COVID-19. This CDR3 is CASSPTGGSEQYF. DNA of the CDR3: TGTGCCAGCAGCCCAACAGGGGGTTCTGAGCAGTACTTC.